The 14 T cell receptor beta chains below all came from one sample that was sequenced in a study of CD8 T cells in Susac syndrome. With random hexamers, reverse transcription was performed on roughly 0.45 to 1 ug of RNA. TCRdb reanalysed the immunoSEQ multiplex PCR reads using MiXCR and keeps one entry per CDR3 protein. The sample records some 200,000 distinct CDR3 sequences, 92% being singletons. The sequenced material came from CD8+ T cells from PBMCs. These receptors all stem from a human donor with multiple sclerosis.

The chain couples TRBV4-3 to TRBJ2-3, with no clear D. This CDR3 has 15 amino acids. Germline assignment: CDR1 LGHNA and CDR2 YSLEER. Trimming took off 1 base at V and 0 bases at J, with 8 bases between the two ends. CDR3 residues: CASSQVPRSTDTQYF. For the CDR3, the DNA is TGCGCCAGCAGCCAAGTACCCAGGAGCACAGATACGCAGTATTTT.

The chain combines TRBV29-1 with TRBJ2-1; 14 nucleotides align to TRBD2. CDR1 and CDR2 (germline): SQVTM, ANQGSEA. CDR3 size: 16 residues. After removal of 5 bases from V and 7 bases from J, the junction contained 10 bases not matched to a gene. CDR3 in DNA: TGCAGCGTTTTTCACACCGGGACTAGCGGGAGAAATGAGCAGTTCTTC. This encodes CSVFHTGTSGRNEQFF.

The chain links TRBV20-1 to TRBJ1-1; D possibly corresponds to TRBD1 (6 bases). V was pared by 0 bases and J by 1 base, with 12 bases between. Germline CDR1 and CDR2: DFQATT and SNEGSKA (reference sequence). This CDR3 is built from 15 residues. As DNA, the CDR3 is TGCAGTGCTAGAGAGGGGGGGCCGGGGAACACTGAAGCTTTCTTT. Encoded protein: CSAREGGPGNTEAFF.

The V and J genes are TRBV4-1 and TRBJ2-7; TRBD2 aligns across 10 bases. Looked up from germline, CDR1 is MGHRA and CDR2 is YSYEKL. Unmatched junction bases numbered 8, after V lost 1 base and J lost 2 bases. The CDR3 is 17 amino acids. The CDR3 loop reads CASSQVASGSSAYEQYF. CDR3 in DNA: TGCGCCAGCAGCCAAGTAGCTAGCGGGAGTTCGGCCTACGAGCAGTACTTC.

The chain couples TRBV18 to TRBJ2-2; TRBD2 is a possible D gene (6 bases). Germline V gene sequence: CDR1 KGHSH, CDR2 LQKENI. V lost 5 bases, J lost 7 bases, and 14 bases lay in between. The CDR3 loop spans 14 amino acids. The chain's CDR3 is CASSVWRTNGELFF. In DNA form, the CDR3 reads TGTGCCAGCTCAGTATGGAGGACTAACGGGGAGCTGTTTTTT.

The gene calls are TRBV30 and TRBJ1-6, with D maybe TRBD1 (5 bases). The CDR3 extends over 13 amino acids. The germline V gene has CDR1 GTSNPN and CDR2 SVGIG (reference sequence). V was cut by 3 bases and J by 6 bases, with 9 bases left in between. The chain's CDR3 is CAWRGVLNSPLHF. The CDR3 DNA sequence: TGTGCCTGGAGGGGGGTTCTTAATTCACCCCTCCACTTT. The entire variable domain, with the rest obtained from reference TRBV30 and TRBJ1-6, is as follows: SQTIHQWPATLVQPVGSPLSLECTVEGTSNPNLYWYRQAAGRGLQLLFYSVGIGQISSEVPQNLSASRPQDRQFILSSKKLLLSDSGFYLCAWRGVLNSPLHFGNGTRLTVT.

Remarks on this clonotype: One junction end does not reproduce the germline sequence, and a read error may be involved. V is TRBV6-5 and J is TRBJ2-1; 8 bases map to TRBD2. The CDR3 spans 20 residues. CDR1 MNHEY and CDR2 SVGAGI come from the germline V gene. The CDR3, as DNA: TGTGCCAGCAGTTACTCTCGAGCTAAGAAGGCTAGCGGGTCTTACAATCAGCAGTTCTTC. It encodes CASSYSRAKKASGSYNQQFF.

This clonotype has just one count. This chain links TRBV6-5 with TRBJ2-3, with 14 bases lining up with TRBD2. With V trimmed by 2 bases and J by 1 base, 5 bases remained unmatched. The length of the CDR3 is 18 residues. Germline V gives CDR1 MNHEY, CDR2 SVGAGI. The CDR3 coding sequence is TGTGCCAGCAGTTACGGGACTAGCGGGGGCGCGGGCACAGATACGCAGTATTTT. This sequence encodes CASSYGTSGGAGTDTQYF.

The chain joins TRBV4-3 to TRBJ2-7; possibly TRBD2 for D (6 bases). The V and J ends lost 1 base and 3 bases respectively, with 10 bases between them. The CDR3 has 14 amino acids. Per germline, CDR1 LGHNA and CDR2 YSLEER. CDR3 coding DNA: TGCGCCAGCAGCCAAGGTCGGGACTTCTACGAGCAGTACTTC. This encodes CASSQGRDFYEQYF.

The chain joins TRBV12-3 or TRBV12-4 to TRBJ1-2; maybe TRBD1 (6 bases). V lost 4 bases, J lost 1 base, and 19 bases lay in between. The CDR3 spans 17 residues. CDR3 loop: CASSYPGGGRDNYGYTF. The CDR3, as DNA: TGTGCCAGCAGTTACCCCGGGGGGGGGCGCGATAACTATGGCTACACCTTC.

The rearrangement joins TRBV30 to TRBJ2-7, with 9 bases that match TRBD1. The CDR3 is made up of 13 amino acids. V shed 4 bases and J 7 bases; nucleotides not matched to a gene: 8. The germline gives CDR1 GTSNPN, CDR2 SVGIG (reference sequence). The CDR3 is CAWNSGTGREQYF. The CDR3 coding sequence is TGTGCCTGGAATTCCGGGACAGGGCGAGAGCAGTACTTC.

This sequence joins TRBV2 and TRBJ1-1; the match to TRBD1 covers 7 bases. The CDR3 has 14 amino acids. J gave up 6 bases and V 2 bases, and 6 bases lay outside the gene matches. Germline V gene lookup returns CDR1 SNHLY and CDR2 FYNNEI. CDR3 bases: TGTGCCAGCAGTGAAACGGGACAGCTCGCTGAAGCTTTCTTT. It codes for CASSETGQLAEAFF.

The V call is TRBV19, the J call TRBJ1-4; no clear D gene. V was trimmed by 3 bases and J by 7 bases, leaving 12 bases between them. This CDR3 spans 14 amino acids. CDR1 is LNHDA, CDR2 SQIVND, per germline (reference sequence). CDR3 sequence: CASSILRGREKLFF. CDR3 bases: TGTGCCAGTAGTATCCTCCGAGGGCGTGAAAAACTGTTTTTT.

V and J are TRBV2 and TRBJ2-4; D remains ambiguous. Between the trimmed V and J ends, which lost 1 base and 8 bases, there was a span of 9 bases. The CDR3 is 13 residues long. Germline V CDR1 and CDR2: SNHLY, FYNNEI. CDR3 region: CASSEGTADIQYF. The CDR3 DNA reads TGTGCCAGCAGTGAAGGGACGGCGGACATTCAGTACTTC.